The 11 T cell receptor beta chains below come from one sample, sequenced in a study of breast tumors, draining lymph nodes, adjacent tissues. TCRdb recomputed calls from the multiplex PCR reads with MiXCR, one row per CDR3 protein. The sample includes 290,000 or so distinct CDR3 sequences, around 30% seen only once; the top ten take 0.85% to 1.2%. Samples came from axillary lymph nodes draining the breast cancer. Sequencing was performed on axillary lymph node tissue. These receptors all come from a female donor with breast cancer. Some clones in this sample may be carry-over from other donors' samples.

V and J are TRBV10-3 and TRBJ1-6; tentative D call: TRBD1 (5 bases). V was trimmed by 3 bases and J by 9 bases, leaving 15 bases between them. Looked up from germline, CDR1 is ENHRY and CDR2 is SYGVKD. CDR3 length: 15 residues. This CDR3 reads CAISEGTNRISPLHF. The CDR3, as DNA: TGTGCCATCAGTGAAGGGACCAACAGGATTTCACCCCTCCACTTT.

This clonotype was detected many times. The rearrangement joins TRBV19 to TRBJ2-1; no reliable D call. Trimming removed 3 bases at V and 0 bases at J, with 9 bases between. This CDR3 has 15 amino acids. Germline CDR1 and CDR2: LNHDA and SQIVND (reference sequence). The CDR3 DNA sequence: TGTGCCAGTAGTATCATCTCAACCTCCTACAATGAGCAGTTCTTC. Translating gives CASSIISTSYNEQFF.

This clonotype was observed many times. V usage is TRBV6-5 and J usage is TRBJ2-3; the match to TRBD1 covers 9 bases. In germline, CDR1 is MNHEY, CDR2 SVGAGI. V lost 7 bases and J lost 4; bases outside the gene matches: 6. The CDR3 totals 14 residues. The CDR3 DNA reads as TGTGCCAGCAACCCGGACAGGGGTGCAGATACGCAGTATTTT. This sequence encodes CASNPDRGADTQYF.

This clonotype appeared a few times. This may come from a read error, since a much larger clone is one base off. The chain has TRBV6-6 and TRBJ1-2; D may be TRBD1 (6 bases). The CDR3 totals 14 residues. Germline values: CDR1 MNHNY, CDR2 SVGAGI (reference sequence). The CDR3 bases are TGTGCCATCAGTTCGGACAGCCGAAGGGGTGGCTACACCTTC. Protein sequence: CAISSDSRRGGYTF.

This clonotype was seen many times. The rearrangement links TRBV5-1 to TRBJ2-7, with 14 bases aligning to TRBD2. Germline CDR1 reads SGHRS; CDR2 reads YFSETQ. V shed 1 base and J 4 bases; nucleotides not matched to a gene: 13. The CDR3 has 19 amino acids. The CDR3 loop is CASSLRTGTSGRQGYEQYF. The CDR3 DNA reads as TGCGCCAGCAGCTTGCGAACCGGGACTAGCGGGAGACAAGGATACGAGCAGTACTTC.

Of note for this clonotype: Since a much larger clone is just one base distant, this may be a read error. V is TRBV6-4 and J is TRBJ2-1; no reliable D call. V lost 0 bases to trimming and J lost 6 bases, with 6 bases between them. CDR1 is MRHNA, CDR2 SNTAGT, per germline. CDR3 length: 13 amino acids. Here the CDR3 reads CASSDSDRNEQFF. DNA for the CDR3: TGTGCCAGCAGTGACTCGGATCGCAATGAGCAGTTCTTC.

This clonotype was detected many times. The chain recombines TRBV9 with TRBJ2-7, with 13 bases lining up with TRBD2. The germline gives CDR1 SGDLS, CDR2 YYNGEE. This CDR3 spans 16 amino acids. V was clipped by 2 bases and J by 4 bases; unmatched bases: 6. CDR3 coding DNA: TGTGCCAGCAGCGTCGGACTAGCGGGAGCCTTTTACGAGCAGTACTTC. It translates to CASSVGLAGAFYEQYF.

This clonotype appeared many times. The CDR3: CASSFTGATGELFF. CDR3 bases: TGTGCCAGCAGCTTCACGGGGGCGACCGGGGAGCTGTTTTTT. This sequence joins TRBV5-5 and TRBJ2-2; D assignment may be TRBD1 or TRBD2 (6 bases each). Trimming removed 2 bases at V and 5 bases at J, with 10 bases between. The CDR3 contains 14 residues. CDR1 SGHKS and CDR2 YYEKEE come from the germline V gene (reference sequence).

This clonotype was seen once. One end of the junction is discordant with germline, which a read error may explain. The genes are TRBV25-1 and TRBJ1-4; D unresolved. The CDR3 length is 13 residues. The germline V gene encodes CDR1 MGHDK and CDR2 SYGVNS. CDR3 sequence: CASSGRMGEKLVF. CDR3 nucleotide sequence: TGTGCCAGCAGTGGCAGAATGGGTGAAAAGCTGGTTTTT.

As concerns this clonotype: Possible read error: a much larger clone is one base away. In this CDR3 the conserved last residue, phenylalanine or tryptophan, is missing, so a read error is likely. Because the CDR3's place on the DNA is in doubt, the DNA is left out and the CDR3 is given as listed by TCRdb. This chain joins TRBV11-3 and TRBJ2-7; the table's D call, TRBD2, has no DNA check behind it. CDR1 and CDR2 from the germline V gene are SGHNT and YENEEA. The CDR3 is 10 residues long, ends included. This CDR3 is CASNRTSGVL.

This clonotype was seen a few times. This rearrangement joins TRBV6-1 to TRBJ2-7, with D possibly matching TRBD2 (6 bases). V was shortened by 7 bases and J by 2 bases, with 18 bases between the two germline ends. The CDR3 is made up of 15 amino acids. Germline CDR1 MNHNS, CDR2 SASEGT. CDR3 bases: TGTGCCAGCACGATAGACGGGACTTTTACCTACGAGCAGTACTTC. Amino acid sequence: CASTIDGTFTYEQYF.